Presented here are 4 T cell receptor beta chains from one specimen sequenced in a study of a mutant IDH1 vaccine in newly diagnosed glioma. The time point is: week 23, last vaccination. Topical imiquimod accompanied each vaccine dose, which consisted of 300 ug of mutant IDH1 20-mer peptide. Their cognate antigens are unknown. Using immunoSEQ multiplex PCR, the repertoire was profiled, and TCRdb retains in-frame clones only, with some absent. The table has over 35,000 clones, approximately 84% seen once. The sample here was PBMCs, taken from a glioma patient whose treatment included an IDH1 peptide vaccine. The receptor source for this set is a woman aged 18-35 years with glioma. Some clones in this sample may be carry-over from other donors' samples.

This sequence joins TRBV19 and TRBJ1-4; TRBD1 might be the D (6 bases). The CDR3 contains 15 residues. CDR1 and CDR2 from the germline V gene are LNHDA and SQIVND (reference sequence). V was shortened by 7 bases and J by 3 bases, with 15 bases between the two germline ends. The CDR3 region is CASMNAGVPNEKLFF. The DNA of the CDR3 is TGTGCCAGTATGAACGCAGGGGTGCCTAATGAAAAACTGTTTTTT.

This clone was observed a handful of times. The chain employs TRBV2 and TRBJ2-1, with no clear D. Germline V gene lookup returns CDR1 SNHLY and CDR2 FYNNEI. The V gene lost 7 bases and the J gene lost 5 bases, with 12 bases spanning the gap. The CDR3 is made up of 13 amino acids. The CDR3 here is CASISGSHNEQFF. CDR3 nucleotides: TGTGCCAGCATTTCCGGGTCCCACAATGAGCAGTTCTTC.

The rearrangement links TRBV9 to TRBJ2-1; TRBD2 aligns across 11 bases. This CDR3 region has 19 residues. J lost 0 bases, V lost 0 bases, and 8 bases had no gene match. CDR1 is SGDLS, CDR2 YYNGEE, per germline. This CDR3 is CASSVGMSSGGSSYNEQFF. As DNA, the CDR3 is TGTGCCAGCAGCGTAGGAATGTCTAGCGGGGGGAGCTCCTACAATGAGCAGTTCTTC.

The chain combines TRBV20-1 with TRBJ1-3; D call uncertain. The V end was cut by 4 bases, the J end by 0 bases, with 1 base between. Germline values: CDR1 DFQATT, CDR2 SNEGSKA (reference sequence). This CDR3 region has 11 residues. The CDR3 loop reads CSANSGNTIYF. CDR3 DNA: TGCAGTGCTAACTCTGGAAACACCATATATTTT.